This T cell receptor (beta chain) was captured by sequencing in a study of blood T cell repertoires in COVID-19. Original processing methods: Amplification of reference gene primers provided the estimated nucleated cell counts. This table comes from immunoSEQ multiplex PCR, and its TCRdb copy is limited to in-frame clones, with some not included. The DNA was the basis for D and trimming; V, J and clone size are from that table. Among around 300,000 clones, 89% were seen once, and the ten largest hold 2.2%. This clone was counted once. The CDR3 totals 20 residues. Germline V gene data show CDR1 as MNHEY and CDR2 as SVGEGT. V was clipped by 4 bases and J by 2 bases; unmatched bases: 14.

The sequencing input was peripheral blood. This TCR derives from a man aged 45-65 years with acute or convalescent COVID-19. V and J are TRBV6-2 or TRBV6-3 and TRBJ2-3, with 14 nucleotides matching TRBD2. In DNA form, the CDR3 reads TGTGCCAGCAGTTTACTCGGGGGACTAGCGGGGGCCCCGTCCACAGATACGCAGTATTTT. Protein: CASSLLGGLAGAPSTDTQYF.